Shown below are 6 T cell receptor delta chains from a single sample sequenced in a study of delta chains in infants with herpesvirus infections. PBMC RNA was reverse transcribed using gamma-chain- and delta-chain-specific primers. TCRdb redid clone calling on the RT-PCR reads using CATT. The sample holds about 960 delta-chain clones; 9.1% are singletons and the top ten take approximately 5.8%. Source: peripheral blood, taken at time point 2 of longitudinal follow-up. These receptors originate from a human donor who was a Ugandan infant, either HIV-exposed or HIV-unexposed (not recorded which).

Concerning this clone: A read error is likely here: a far larger clone is one base away. The chain recombines TRDV1 with TRDJ1; 8 nucleotides match TRDD3. The J gene is not listed in TCRdb, so it was assigned here from a DNA match to germline. CDR1 and CDR2 (germline): TSWWSYY, QGS. CDR3 length: 23 amino acids. This CDR3 is CALGELSPLSGSYWGLYTDELIF. The CDR3 nucleotides are TGTGCTCTTGGGGAACTATCCCCCCTCTCTGGCTCATACTGGGGGTTGTACACCGATGAACTCATCTTT.

Relative to its sample, this clone is large. The chain carries TRDV2 and TRDJ2, with 7 bases fitting TRDD3. Germline V lookup: CDR1 GEAIGNYY, CDR2 EKD. This CDR3 comprises 14 residues. The junction had 3 bases not matched to a gene; V was cut back by 6 bases and J by 0 bases. The CDR3 region has the DNA TGTGCCTGTCTGGGGGCCGCTTTGACAGCACAACTCTTCTTT. Its translation is CACLGAALTAQLFF.

CDR3 DNA: TGTGCTCTTGGGGAACTATTGGCTTCATGGCTAGGGCCTGGGGGATACCCCGATAAACTCATCTTT. Protein product: CALGELLASWLGPGGYPDKLIF. This chain uses TRDV1 with TRDJ1, with 11 bases matching TRDD3. Germline V gene lookup returns CDR1 TSWWSYY and CDR2 QGS. J gave up 3 bases and V 0 bases, and 21 bases lay outside the gene matches. There are 22 residues in the CDR3.

In regard to this clone: A much larger clone sits a single nucleotide away, making a read error possible. The chain employs TRDV2 and TRDJ2; 13 bases agree with TRDD3. The end of the DNA fits TRDJ1 better, so the J call may be wrong. This CDR3 contains 21 residues. Germline V gene sequence: CDR1 GEAIGNYY, CDR2 EKD. The CDR3 region is CACDTAANYWGIRKRSHKLIF. CDR3 sequence (DNA): TGTGCCTGTGACACCGCTGCTAATTACTGGGGGATACGCAAGAGGAGTCATAAACTCATCTTT.

The chain links TRDV1 to TRDJ1; a weak D match, TRDD2 (9 bases). The CDR3 spans 24 residues. From germline, CDR1 is TSWWSYY and CDR2 QGS. V lost 0 bases to trimming and J lost 2 bases, with 37 bases between them. The CDR3 reads CALGELYHHNLPTLYWGGTDKLIF. The CDR3 nucleotides are TGTGCTCTTGGGGAACTATACCACCACAACCTTCCTACCCTTTACTGGGGGGGAACCGATAAACTCATCTTT.

On this clone itself: A much larger clone differs by one base, so this may be a read error. This sequence joins TRDV1 and TRDJ1, with 10 bases matching TRDD3. The trim removed 1 base at V and 4 bases at J, leaving 24 bases unmatched. The CDR3 has 22 amino acids. Germline loops: CDR1 TSWWSYY, CDR2 QGS. The CDR3 protein is CALGEPKGFPSTGGSPRDKLIF. In DNA, the CDR3 is TGTGCTCTTGGGGAACCCAAAGGGTTCCCATCTACTGGGGGATCCCCTCGCGATAAACTCATCTTT.